The sequence of this T cell receptor beta chain was determined in a study of T cell responses to AZD1222 COVID-19 vaccine. Study-wide context: Recipients boosted at about 4 weeks or about 12 weeks are pooled.

Study findings and constraints: Without day 14 samples, only post-peak T cell repertoires were studied. Only a handful of individuals given AZD1222 were seropositive at baseline. Donors, mostly white British, included more females; clonal diversity was possibly underestimated.

The CDR3 contains 15 residues. From germline, CDR1 is SGDLS and CDR2 YYNGEE. The V gene lost 2 bases and the J gene lost 0 bases, with 6 bases spanning the gap. Turning to this clone: Its antigen is as yet unknown.

Produced via immunoSEQ multiplex PCR; TCRdb's table is partial and in-frame only. The table has 120,000 or so clones, roughly 84% seen once. This chain connects TRBV9 to TRBJ1-6; D uncertain. The sample was peripheral blood, taken on day 0 of AZD1222 vaccination. The sequence was obtained from an adult in good health. The CDR3 is CASSVASSYNSPLHF. The CDR3 DNA follows: TGTGCCAGCAGCGTCGCGAGCTCCTATAATTCACCCCTCCACTTT.